The rows below give T cell receptor beta chains drawn from one sample of a study of human T cells and chemical hapten exposure. Using its own MiXCR run on the RACE reads, TCRdb lists one record per CDR3 protein. Of about 89,000 distinct CDR3 sequences in the sample, approximately 13% are singletons; the top ten hold around 5.8%. This sample comprised whole blood, obtained in connection with sensitization to the hapten diphenylcyclopropenone (DPC). All receptors come from a woman between 45 and 65 years old with alopecia areata. Some clones in this sample may be carry-over from other donors' samples. Both conserved end residues are part of each CDR3. D genes are given only for firm matches. The size field is filled for only some rows; it gives once, few, many or a size class.

v_call	clone_size	d_call	j_call	cdr3_aa	cdr3_nt
TRBV5-1	few	-	TRBJ1-1	CASNPRGGTEAFF	TGCGCCAGCAACCCAAGGGGGGGAACTGAAGCTTTCTTT
TRBV11-2	-	-	TRBJ2-1	CASASAGKGHEQFF	TGTGCCAGCGCATCCGCGGGAAAGGGGCATGAGCAGTTCTTC
TRBV7-9	many	TRBD2	TRBJ2-1	CASSPGLGDDNEQFF	TGTGCCAGCAGCCCTGGACTAGGTGACGACAATGAGCAGTTCTTC
TRBV29-1	many	-	TRBJ2-1	CSATGLYNEQFF	TGCAGCGCCACAGGGCTTTACAATGAGCAGTTCTTC
TRBV6-5	-	TRBD2	TRBJ2-5	CASSYGGLAGDQQETQYF	TGTGCCAGCAGTTACGGGGGACTAGCGGGAGACCAACAAGAGACCCAGTACTTC
TRBV5-1	few	TRBD1	TRBJ1-1	CASRLGTENTEAFF	TGCGCCAGCAGACTTGGGACAGAGAACACTGAAGCTTTCTTT
TRBV5-1	-	-	TRBJ2-3	CASSLDLGTDTQYF	TGCGCCAGCAGCTTGGACTTGGGCACAGATACGCAGTATTTT
TRBV20-1	many	-	TRBJ2-3	CSAPSSSSPFTDTQYF	TGCAGTGCTCCCAGCTCTAGCAGCCCGTTCACAGATACGCAGTATTTT
TRBV4-1	few	TRBD2	TRBJ2-1	CASSGSGASYNEQFF	TGCGCCAGCAGCGGCAGCGGGGCCTCCTACAATGAGCAGTTCTTC
TRBV5-1	few	TRBD2	TRBJ2-7	CASRRTWTSDNEQYF	TGCGCCAGCAGACGAACCTGGACTAGCGATAACGAGCAGTACTTC
TRBV3-1	few	-	TRBJ2-2	CASSQDISNTGELFF	TGTGCCAGCAGCCAAGACATCTCCAACACCGGGGAGCTGTTTTTT
TRBV2	many	-	TRBJ1-1	CASSPQGMRTEAFF	TGTGCCAGCAGCCCGCAGGGGATGCGGACTGAAGCTTTCTTT
TRBV18	few	TRBD1	TRBJ1-5	CASSPPPGGPNQPQHF	TGTGCCAGCTCACCACCCCCAGGGGGACCCAATCAGCCCCAGCATTTT
TRBV21-1	-	-	TRBJ2-2	CASSKARTYQNTGELFF	TGTGCCAGCAGCAAAGCAAGGACTTACCAGAACACCGGGGAGCTGTTTTTT
TRBV7-8	few	TRBD1	TRBJ1-2	CASSPRQGGIGGYTF	TGTGCCAGCAGCCCCCGACAGGGGGGAATCGGGGGCTACACCTTC
TRBV7-2	few	-	TRBJ2-3	CASSLVVADTDTQYF	TGTGCCAGCAGCTTAGTCGTAGCGGACACAGATACGCAGTATTTT
TRBV6-2/TRBV6-3	-	-	TRBJ1-1	CASSSTLQGVRAFF	TGTGCCAGCAGTTCTACCCTACAGGGCGTGCGAGCTTTCTTT
TRBV20-1	-	TRBD1	TRBJ2-2	CSASYRGVAGELFF	TGCAGTGCTAGTTACAGGGGAGTGGCCGGGGAGCTGTTTTTT
TRBV29-1	many	TRBD1	TRBJ1-5	CSVPGQGVGWPQHF	TGCAGCGTCCCGGGACAGGGGGTGGGTTGGCCCCAGCATTTT
TRBV18	-	-	TRBJ2-7	CASSPEYEQYF	TGTGCCAGCTCACCGGAGTACGAGCAGTACTTC
TRBV29-1	many	-	TRBJ1-1	CSVLLAPGDTEAFF	TGCAGCGTTCTTCTCGCCCCCGGGGACACTGAAGCTTTCTTT
TRBV20-1	many	TRBD1	TRBJ1-6	CSARSTGNSPLHF	TGCAGTGCTAGGTCGACAGGGAATTCACCCCTCCACTTT
TRBV12-3/TRBV12-4	-	TRBD2	TRBJ2-3	CASVLAGTDTQYF	TGTGCCAGCGTACTAGCGGGTACAGATACGCAGTATTTT
TRBV7-9	few	-	TRBJ2-7	CASSLFHEQYF	TGTGCCAGCAGCTTATTCCACGAGCAGTACTTC
TRBV6-5	few	-	TRBJ1-6	CASRRNRDNSPLHF	TGTGCCAGCAGGCGGAACAGGGATAATTCACCCCTCCACTTT
TRBV20-1	many	-	TRBJ2-7	CSARPGHTPGEQYF	TGCAGTGCTCGCCCGGGACATACACCTGGCGAGCAGTACTTC
TRBV7-7	many	-	TRBJ2-1	CASSPARVMRGNEQFF	TGTGCCAGCAGCCCCGCGCGGGTGATGAGAGGAAATGAGCAGTTCTTC
TRBV18	many	-	TRBJ1-1	CASSLESGGLSPLNTEAFF	TGTGCCAGCTCACTGGAAAGCGGGGGGCTCTCCCCCTTGAACACTGAAGCTTTCTTT
TRBV7-9	many	-	TRBJ2-7	CASSLADRGRNEQYF	TGTGCCAGCAGCTTAGCGGACCGAGGGAGAAACGAGCAGTACTTC
TRBV29-1	-	-	TRBJ1-2	CSVAGNYGYTF	TGCAGCGTGGCAGGGAACTATGGCTACACCTTC
TRBV3-1	few	TRBD1	TRBJ2-7	CASSHAWDRSYEQYF	TGTGCCAGCAGCCATGCCTGGGACAGGAGCTACGAGCAGTACTTC
TRBV2	many	TRBD2	TRBJ2-7	CASSPTSDSYEQYF	TGTGCCAGCAGTCCCACTAGCGACTCCTACGAGCAGTACTTC
TRBV6-5	many	-	TRBJ2-1	CASTGSSLGNEQFF	TGTGCCAGCACTGGGTCTTCCCTCGGGAATGAGCAGTTCTTC
TRBV3-1	many	-	TRBJ2-2	CASSPQPGSGELFF	TGTGCCAGCAGCCCCCAACCGGGTTCCGGGGAGCTGTTTTTT
TRBV30	few	TRBD2	TRBJ2-3	CAWSKLAGETGTQYF	TGTGCCTGGAGTAAACTAGCGGGAGAAACGGGTACGCAGTATTTT
TRBV24-1	many	TRBD1	TRBJ2-3	CATSDPREGAADTQYF	TGTGCCACCAGTGACCCTCGTGAGGGGGCGGCAGATACGCAGTATTTT
TRBV5-1	few	TRBD1	TRBJ1-3	CASSGTGGNTIYF	TGCGCCAGCTCCGGGACAGGTGGAAACACCATATATTTT
TRBV2	few	-	TRBJ1-4	CASKGDSEKLFF	TGTGCCAGCAAAGGGGATAGTGAAAAACTGTTTTTT
TRBV3-1	many	TRBD1	TRBJ2-2	CASSPRTGSGELFF	TGTGCCAGCAGCCCCCGGACAGGCTCAGGGGAGCTGTTTTTT
TRBV2	many	-	TRBJ1-1	CASSEVGPPLGTEAFF	TGTGCCAGCAGTGAAGTTGGGCCCCCCTTGGGGACTGAAGCTTTCTTT
TRBV28	many	-	TRBJ1-2	CASSTESYDYTF	TGTGCCAGCAGCACCGAAAGCTATGACTACACCTTC
TRBV7-9	-	-	TRBJ2-3	CASSLGSTESTDTQYF	TGTGCCAGCAGCTTGGGTTCGACGGAAAGCACAGATACGCAGTATTTT
TRBV7-9	many	-	TRBJ1-2	CASSSGYGYTF	TGTGCCAGCAGTAGCGGATATGGCTACACCTTC
TRBV9	-	-	TRBJ2-1	CASSVANEQFF	TGTGCCAGCAGCGTAGCCAATGAGCAGTTCTTC
TRBV27	many	-	TRBJ2-1	CASHPTGLYNEQFF	TGTGCCAGCCATCCGACAGGCCTGTACAATGAGCAGTTCTTC
TRBV12-3/TRBV12-4	few	-	TRBJ1-6	CASSLAGDLNSPLHF	TGTGCCAGCAGTTTAGCCGGGGACTTAAATTCACCCCTCCACTTT
TRBV2	-	TRBD1	TRBJ1-5	CASRMDRGNQPQHF	TGTGCCAGCAGGATGGACAGGGGGAATCAGCCCCAGCATTTT
TRBV6-4	many	TRBD2	TRBJ2-1	CASSKAGVGVNEQFF	TGTGCCAGCTCCAAAGCGGGAGTGGGAGTCAATGAGCAGTTCTTC
TRBV5-1	once	-	TRBJ1-5	CASSLGPGTSNQPQHF	TGCGCCAGCAGCTTGGGGCCAGGGACTAGCAATCAGCCCCAGCATTTT
TRBV20-1	many	TRBD2	TRBJ2-7	CSARPGTTLAYEQYF	TGCAGTGCTAGGCCCGGGACTACGCTCGCCTACGAGCAGTACTTC
TRBV29-1	few	-	TRBJ1-1	CSAGADGMNTEAFF	TGCAGCGCAGGAGCCGACGGAATGAACACTGAAGCTTTCTTT
TRBV7-2	many	-	TRBJ1-3	CASSLDGLGGNTIYF	TGTGCCAGCAGCTTAGATGGTCTGGGCGGAAACACCATATATTTT
TRBV20-1	many	-	TRBJ2-4	CSAARGGSSAKNIQYF	TGCAGTGCTGCCCGTGGAGGCTCTTCGGCCAAAAACATTCAGTACTTC
TRBV7-2	-	-	TRBJ2-1	CASNPWGTDNEQFF	TGTGCCAGCAACCCCTGGGGCACTGACAATGAGCAGTTCTTC
TRBV7-3	few	TRBD2	TRBJ2-1	CASSSLGTSSNHWVNEQFF	TGTGCCAGCAGCTCTCTCGGGACTAGCTCCAACCACTGGGTCAATGAGCAGTTCTTC
TRBV2	few	-	TRBJ1-1	CASSPQLNTEAFF	TGTGCCAGCAGTCCACAGTTGAACACTGAAGCTTTCTTT
TRBV10-3	few	-	TRBJ2-5	CAISESGPRQNQETQYF	TGTGCCATCAGTGAATCAGGTCCGCGGCAAAACCAAGAGACCCAGTACTTC
TRBV20-1	-	TRBD2	TRBJ2-7	CSARDRTSGIYEQYF	TGCAGTGCTAGAGATAGGACTAGCGGGATCTACGAGCAGTACTTC
TRBV5-4	-	TRBD1	TRBJ2-2	CASTEGTGPNTGELFF	TGTGCCAGCACCGAAGGGACAGGGCCGAACACCGGGGAGCTGTTTTTT
TRBV29-1	many	-	TRBJ1-1	CSVVTVNTEAFF	TGCAGCGTTGTCACCGTTAACACTGAAGCTTTCTTT